These T cell receptor beta chains were read from a single sample in a study of cytomegalovirus exposure and HLA in healthy donors. Clones were sequenced by immunoSEQ multiplex PCR, and TCRdb holds only the in-frame ones, with some missing. In the table there are about 130,000 clones, approximately 95% of which are singletons. The sequenced material came from PBMCs. All receptors derive from a man aged 18 to 30 in good health and CMV-seronegative. CDR3s include the opening cysteine and the closing phenylalanine or tryptophan. D genes are given only for firm matches. For some rows the clone size is stated as once, few or many, or as a class when expanded; others skip it.

cdr3_aa: CASSFTVFNEQFF
cdr3_nt: TGTGCCAGCAGCTTTACAGTCTTCAATGAGCAGTTCTTC
j_call: TRBJ2-1
d_call: -
v_call: TRBV7-9
cdr3_length: 13
clone_size: -

cdr3_aa: CASSYPSSLNTYEQYF
cdr3_nt: TGTGCCAGCAGCTACCCTTCTAGCCTGAATACCTACGAGCAGTACTTC
j_call: TRBJ2-7
d_call: -
v_call: TRBV5-6
cdr3_length: 16
clone_size: once

cdr3_aa: CASSLRWGLAGDVNEQFF
cdr3_nt: TGTGCCAGCAGCTTAAGGTGGGGACTAGCGGGAGATGTAAATGAGCAGTTCTTC
j_call: TRBJ2-1
d_call: TRBD2
v_call: TRBV7-2
cdr3_length: 18
clone_size: -

cdr3_aa: CASSILAADTDTQYF
cdr3_nt: TGCGCCAGCAGCATTCTAGCGGCCGACACAGATACGCAGTATTTT
j_call: TRBJ2-3
d_call: TRBD2
v_call: TRBV4-3
cdr3_length: 15
clone_size: -

cdr3_aa: CASSALTSGSYEQYF
cdr3_nt: TGTGCCAGCAGCGCGTTGACTAGCGGGAGTTACGAGCAGTACTTC
j_call: TRBJ2-7
d_call: TRBD2
v_call: TRBV9
cdr3_length: 15
clone_size: -

cdr3_aa: CASSQDERDPGNEQFF
cdr3_nt: TGCGCCAGCAGCCAAGACGAGCGGGATCCGGGCAATGAGCAGTTCTTC
j_call: TRBJ2-1
d_call: TRBD2
v_call: TRBV4-3
cdr3_length: 16
clone_size: few

cdr3_aa: CASSPPERAKNIQYF
cdr3_nt: TGTGCCAGCAGTCCACCGGAGCGAGCCAAAAACATTCAGTACTTC
j_call: TRBJ2-4
d_call: -
v_call: TRBV28
cdr3_length: 15
clone_size: -

cdr3_aa: CASSAGLAGDGYEQYF
cdr3_nt: TGTGCCAGCAGCGCGGGACTAGCGGGCGATGGGTACGAGCAGTACTTC
j_call: TRBJ2-7
d_call: TRBD2
v_call: TRBV7-3
cdr3_length: 16
clone_size: -

cdr3_aa: CASSLTTSEAFF
cdr3_nt: TGTGCCAGCAGTCTGACTACCTCTGAAGCTTTCTTT
j_call: TRBJ1-1
d_call: -
v_call: TRBV28
cdr3_length: 12
clone_size: -

cdr3_aa: CASSSGLAGVPDTQYF
cdr3_nt: TGCGCCAGCAGCTCCGGACTAGCGGGAGTACCAGATACGCAGTATTTT
j_call: TRBJ2-3
d_call: TRBD2
v_call: TRBV5-1
cdr3_length: 16
clone_size: once

cdr3_aa: CASSDWLAGVGNYEQYF
cdr3_nt: TGTGCCAGCAGTGACTGGCTAGCGGGAGTCGGGAACTACGAGCAGTACTTC
j_call: TRBJ2-7
d_call: TRBD2
v_call: TRBV2
cdr3_length: 17
clone_size: -

cdr3_aa: CASSYGYRGELFF
cdr3_nt: TGTGCCAGCAGTTACGGTTACAGGGGGGAGCTGTTTTTT
j_call: TRBJ2-2
d_call: -
v_call: TRBV6-5
cdr3_length: 13
clone_size: -

cdr3_aa: CASSQGTVSYNEQFF
cdr3_nt: TGCGCCAGCAGCCAAGGGACAGTCTCCTACAATGAGCAGTTCTTC
j_call: TRBJ2-1
d_call: -
v_call: TRBV4-3
cdr3_length: 15
clone_size: -

cdr3_aa: CASSPGQSNQPQHF
cdr3_nt: TGTGCCAGCAGCCCCGGACAGAGCAATCAGCCCCAGCATTTT
j_call: TRBJ1-5
d_call: -
v_call: TRBV5-6
cdr3_length: 14
clone_size: -

cdr3_aa: CASSQTGVLAGELFF
cdr3_nt: TGTGCCAGCAGCCAGACAGGGGTGCTTGCCGGGGAGCTGTTTTTT
j_call: TRBJ2-2
d_call: TRBD1
v_call: TRBV6-5
cdr3_length: 15
clone_size: -

cdr3_aa: CASSFGTPPYEQYF
cdr3_nt: TGCGCCAGCAGCTTCGGGACACCCCCCTACGAGCAGTACTTC
j_call: TRBJ2-7
d_call: -
v_call: TRBV5-1
cdr3_length: 14
clone_size: -

cdr3_aa: CASSFFDSAGANVLTF
cdr3_nt: TGTGCCAGCAGTTTTTTCGACTCGGCTGGGGCCAACGTCCTGACTTTC
j_call: TRBJ2-6
d_call: -
v_call: TRBV6-6
cdr3_length: 16
clone_size: -

cdr3_aa: CASSVAQGTNTEAFF
cdr3_nt: TGTGCCAGCAGCGTAGCACAGGGTACGAACACTGAAGCTTTCTTT
j_call: TRBJ1-1
d_call: -
v_call: TRBV7-9
cdr3_length: 15
clone_size: -

cdr3_aa: CASSAGDTQYF
cdr3_nt: TGTGCCAGCAGTGCGGGGGATACGCAGTATTTT
j_call: TRBJ2-3
d_call: -
v_call: TRBV2
cdr3_length: 11
clone_size: -

cdr3_aa: CASSLGLYQPQHF
cdr3_nt: TGTGCCAGCAGTTTGGGCCTTTATCAGCCCCAGCATTTT
j_call: TRBJ1-5
d_call: -
v_call: TRBV27
cdr3_length: 13
clone_size: -

cdr3_aa: CASSNNLAGGPSANVLTF
cdr3_nt: TGTGCCAGCAGTAACAATCTGGCGGGAGGTCCTAGTGCCAACGTCCTGACTTTC
j_call: TRBJ2-6
d_call: TRBD2
v_call: TRBV9
cdr3_length: 18
clone_size: -

cdr3_aa: CATSERGGSQPQHF
cdr3_nt: TGTGCCACCTCAGAAAGGGGCGGCAGTCAGCCCCAGCATTTT
j_call: TRBJ1-5
d_call: -
v_call: TRBV28
cdr3_length: 14
clone_size: -

cdr3_aa: CASSSHPVTAYNEQFF
cdr3_nt: TGTGCCAGCAGCTCCCACCCAGTGACAGCGTACAATGAGCAGTTCTTC
j_call: TRBJ2-1
d_call: -
v_call: TRBV5-4
cdr3_length: 16
clone_size: -

cdr3_aa: CASSTRGSGTSYEQYF
cdr3_nt: TGCGCCAGCAGCACACGCGGGAGCGGGACCTCCTACGAGCAGTACTTC
j_call: TRBJ2-7
d_call: TRBD2
v_call: TRBV5-1
cdr3_length: 16
clone_size: -

cdr3_aa: CASSVTSGSISYNEQFF
cdr3_nt: TGTGCCAGCAGCGTCACTAGCGGGAGCATCTCCTACAATGAGCAGTTCTTC
j_call: TRBJ2-1
d_call: TRBD2
v_call: TRBV9
cdr3_length: 17
clone_size: -

cdr3_aa: CASSLKPGQGNEKLFF
cdr3_nt: TGTGCCAGCAGCTTGAAACCGGGACAGGGTAATGAAAAACTGTTTTTT
j_call: TRBJ1-4
d_call: TRBD1
v_call: TRBV5-4
cdr3_length: 16
clone_size: -

cdr3_aa: CASSQFQGAAKETQYF
cdr3_nt: TGCGCCAGCAGCCAATTTCAGGGGGCCGCAAAAGAGACCCAGTACTTC
j_call: TRBJ2-5
d_call: TRBD1
v_call: TRBV4-3
cdr3_length: 16
clone_size: -

cdr3_aa: CASSFRFDQPQHF
cdr3_nt: TGTGCCAGCAGCTTTCGGTTCGATCAGCCCCAGCATTTT
j_call: TRBJ1-5
d_call: -
v_call: TRBV7-2
cdr3_length: 13
clone_size: -

cdr3_aa: CASSFAGHEQFF
cdr3_nt: TGCGCCAGCAGCTTCGCGGGGCATGAGCAGTTCTTC
j_call: TRBJ2-1
d_call: -
v_call: TRBV5-1
cdr3_length: 12
clone_size: -

cdr3_aa: CASSSGDRREQFF
cdr3_nt: TGTGCCAGCAGCTCGGGGGACCGTCGGGAGCAGTTCTTC
j_call: TRBJ2-1
d_call: -
v_call: TRBV7-7
cdr3_length: 13
clone_size: -

cdr3_aa: CASRVQDARLRPQHF
cdr3_nt: TGTGCCAGCAGAGTCCAGGATGCCCGTCTGAGGCCCCAGCATTTT
j_call: TRBJ1-5
d_call: -
v_call: TRBV27
cdr3_length: 15
clone_size: -

cdr3_aa: CASSLDPSHNEQFF
cdr3_nt: TGTGCCAGCAGCCTAGACCCCTCCCACAATGAGCAGTTCTTC
j_call: TRBJ2-1
d_call: -
v_call: TRBV7-3
cdr3_length: 14
clone_size: few

cdr3_aa: CASRTDRETYNEQFF
cdr3_nt: TGTGCCAGCAGGACCGACCGGGAGACCTACAATGAGCAGTTCTTC
j_call: TRBJ2-1
d_call: -
v_call: TRBV7-9
cdr3_length: 15
clone_size: once

cdr3_aa: CASSMGTGGETQYF
cdr3_nt: TGTGCCAGTAGTATGGGGACAGGGGGAGAGACCCAGTACTTC
j_call: TRBJ2-5
d_call: TRBD1
v_call: TRBV19
cdr3_length: 14
clone_size: -

cdr3_aa: CASSHLARGDEKLFF
cdr3_nt: TGTGCCAGCAGCCATCTGGCCAGGGGTGACGAAAAACTGTTTTTT
j_call: TRBJ1-4
d_call: -
v_call: TRBV11-2
cdr3_length: 15
clone_size: once

cdr3_aa: CASSPNGVNTEAFF
cdr3_nt: TGTGCCAGCTCACCGAACGGGGTGAACACTGAAGCTTTCTTT
j_call: TRBJ1-1
d_call: -
v_call: TRBV18
cdr3_length: 14
clone_size: -

cdr3_aa: CASSPLPAGAHEQFF
cdr3_nt: TGTGCCAGCAGCCCCCTCCCAGCGGGTGCCCATGAGCAGTTCTTC
j_call: TRBJ2-1
d_call: -
v_call: TRBV7-8
cdr3_length: 15
clone_size: -

cdr3_aa: CSASRADTQYF
cdr3_nt: TGCAGTGCTAGCAGGGCAGATACGCAGTATTTT
j_call: TRBJ2-3
d_call: -
v_call: TRBV20-1
cdr3_length: 11
clone_size: -

cdr3_aa: CASTSALAGRTDTQYF
cdr3_nt: TGTGCCAGCACATCGGCCCTAGCGGGAAGGACAGATACGCAGTATTTT
j_call: TRBJ2-3
d_call: TRBD2
v_call: TRBV27
cdr3_length: 16
clone_size: -

cdr3_aa: CASSSLAGGSNEQFF
cdr3_nt: TGTGCCAGCAGCTCACTAGCGGGAGGGAGTAATGAGCAGTTCTTC
j_call: TRBJ2-1
d_call: TRBD2
v_call: TRBV7-6
cdr3_length: 15
clone_size: -

cdr3_aa: CASSFLDRTNYGYTF
cdr3_nt: TGTGCCAGCAGTTTTCTGGACAGAACCAACTATGGCTACACCTTC
j_call: TRBJ1-2
d_call: -
v_call: TRBV28
cdr3_length: 15
clone_size: -

cdr3_aa: CASTLLVTGLEPQHF
cdr3_nt: TGTGCCAGCACCTTGCTAGTGACGGGTTTGGAGCCCCAGCATTTT
j_call: TRBJ1-5
d_call: -
v_call: TRBV27
cdr3_length: 15
clone_size: -